The rows below give T cell receptor beta chains drawn from one sample of a study of T cell responses to AZD1222 COVID-19 vaccine. Libraries were prepared by immunoSEQ multiplex PCR; TCRdb keeps only in-frame clonotypes and omits some of them. The profile shows 150,000 to 200,000 clones, around 92% of them singletons. Source: peripheral blood, taken on day 0 of AZD1222 vaccination. These receptors all come from an adult in good health. The conserved cysteine and the conserved F or W are not part of the CDR3 here. Fields, in order: CDR3 protein, clone size, CDR3 length, J gene, V gene. Some rows have no size entry. The others give once, few or many, or a class for an expanded clone.

CDR3aa: ASSLFQQADTQY
abundance: .
len: 12
j_gene: TRBJ2-3
v_gene: TRBV7-2

CDR3aa: ASSQDSSHTSRGEQY
abundance: once
len: 15
j_gene: TRBJ2-7
v_gene: TRBV14

CDR3aa: ASSPGLASDSDTQY
abundance: .
len: 14
j_gene: TRBJ2-3
v_gene: TRBV5-1

CDR3aa: ASSRQGSEAF
abundance: .
len: 10
j_gene: TRBJ1-1
v_gene: TRBV5-1

CDR3aa: ASTRGQPADTQY
abundance: .
len: 12
j_gene: TRBJ2-3
v_gene: TRBV9

CDR3aa: ASRRSSGQDFEAF
abundance: few
len: 13
j_gene: TRBJ1-1
v_gene: TRBV27

CDR3aa: ASSFSGPNQPQH
abundance: .
len: 12
j_gene: TRBJ1-5
v_gene: TRBV27

CDR3aa: ASSNRDRVVNEQF
abundance: .
len: 13
j_gene: TRBJ2-1
v_gene: TRBV6-2/TRBV6-3

CDR3aa: ASSTGNGYT
abundance: .
len: 9
j_gene: TRBJ1-2
v_gene: TRBV12-3/TRBV12-4

CDR3aa: ASSPLGSRVEQF
abundance: .
len: 12
j_gene: TRBJ2-1
v_gene: TRBV2

CDR3aa: ASSPFLGQGEGYT
abundance: few
len: 13
j_gene: TRBJ1-2
v_gene: TRBV2

CDR3aa: ASSLASGVEQF
abundance: .
len: 11
j_gene: TRBJ2-1
v_gene: TRBV7-3

CDR3aa: SAWDSHTEAF
abundance: .
len: 10
j_gene: TRBJ1-1
v_gene: TRBV29-1

CDR3aa: AISVQGKGAFNEQF
abundance: once
len: 14
j_gene: TRBJ2-1
v_gene: TRBV10-3

CDR3aa: ATLRDRGWDTEAF
abundance: once
len: 13
j_gene: TRBJ1-1
v_gene: TRBV2

CDR3aa: ASSVSGFNEQF
abundance: .
len: 11
j_gene: TRBJ2-1
v_gene: TRBV9

CDR3aa: ASSLRRNTIY
abundance: .
len: 10
j_gene: TRBJ1-3
v_gene: TRBV5-8

CDR3aa: ASSSRQGAAWASPLH
abundance: .
len: 15
j_gene: TRBJ1-6
v_gene: TRBV7-9

CDR3aa: SVKGGLAMDEQF
abundance: .
len: 12
j_gene: TRBJ2-1
v_gene: TRBV29-1

CDR3aa: ASSLDSGLIGEKLF
abundance: once
len: 14
j_gene: TRBJ1-4
v_gene: TRBV5-1

CDR3aa: ASGRAGQETQY
abundance: .
len: 11
j_gene: TRBJ2-5
v_gene: TRBV5-4

CDR3aa: ASKGPENTEAF
abundance: .
len: 11
j_gene: TRBJ1-1
v_gene: TRBV6-5

CDR3aa: ASSPSDQNYGYT
abundance: .
len: 12
j_gene: TRBJ1-2
v_gene: TRBV18

CDR3aa: ASSPGSPLQH
abundance: .
len: 10
j_gene: TRBJ1-5
v_gene: TRBV12-3/TRBV12-4

CDR3aa: ASSLGGYSNQPQH
abundance: .
len: 13
j_gene: TRBJ1-5
v_gene: TRBV7-8

CDR3aa: ASSLFWGQVKNSPLH
abundance: .
len: 15
j_gene: TRBJ1-6
v_gene: TRBV7-9

CDR3aa: ASSLGYRGAEAF
abundance: .
len: 12
j_gene: TRBJ1-1
v_gene: TRBV7-2

CDR3aa: ASSPPGTDTQY
abundance: .
len: 11
j_gene: TRBJ2-3
v_gene: TRBV7-9

CDR3aa: ASSEGGGAGTDTQY
abundance: .
len: 14
j_gene: TRBJ2-3
v_gene: TRBV6-4

CDR3aa: ASSQDGRGNQPQH
abundance: .
len: 13
j_gene: TRBJ1-5
v_gene: TRBV4-1

CDR3aa: ASSPYQGQGYIQY
abundance: .
len: 13
j_gene: TRBJ2-4
v_gene: TRBV18

CDR3aa: SVESPQSSYEQY
abundance: .
len: 12
j_gene: TRBJ2-7
v_gene: TRBV29-1

CDR3aa: AWSTGGSYGYT
abundance: once
len: 11
j_gene: TRBJ1-2
v_gene: TRBV30

CDR3aa: ASSQDFLPGNTEAF
abundance: .
len: 14
j_gene: TRBJ1-1
v_gene: TRBV14

CDR3aa: ASSYGGTQPQH
abundance: .
len: 11
j_gene: TRBJ1-5
v_gene: TRBV6-5

CDR3aa: ASSSGQGGEQY
abundance: .
len: 11
j_gene: TRBJ2-7
v_gene: TRBV18

CDR3aa: ASSLEALH
abundance: .
len: 8
j_gene: TRBJ1-6
v_gene: TRBV27

CDR3aa: ASSLQVDTEAF
abundance: .
len: 11
j_gene: TRBJ1-1
v_gene: TRBV7-7

CDR3aa: ASSLAVQGSDEQF
abundance: .
len: 13
j_gene: TRBJ2-1
v_gene: TRBV19

CDR3aa: ASRPSLGGTGELF
abundance: .
len: 13
j_gene: TRBJ2-2
v_gene: TRBV7-2

CDR3aa: ASSVALNRGEQY
abundance: .
len: 12
j_gene: TRBJ2-7
v_gene: TRBV9

CDR3aa: ASSNGGRGALSFPGNQPQH
abundance: .
len: 19
j_gene: TRBJ1-5
v_gene: TRBV21-1

CDR3aa: ASSQEVDRLYEQY
abundance: .
len: 13
j_gene: TRBJ2-7
v_gene: TRBV4-1

CDR3aa: ASSLTSGGQETQY
abundance: few
len: 13
j_gene: TRBJ2-5
v_gene: TRBV6-4

CDR3aa: ASSLTGEAYGYT
abundance: .
len: 12
j_gene: TRBJ1-2
v_gene: TRBV7-2

CDR3aa: ASSARDRETGYT
abundance: .
len: 12
j_gene: TRBJ1-2
v_gene: TRBV7-3

CDR3aa: ASKRGREELGYT
abundance: .
len: 12
j_gene: TRBJ1-2
v_gene: TRBV19

CDR3aa: ASSFQTGHSSGGYT
abundance: .
len: 14
j_gene: TRBJ1-2
v_gene: TRBV7-9

CDR3aa: ASSITPGPVGYGYT
abundance: .
len: 14
j_gene: TRBJ1-2
v_gene: TRBV19

CDR3aa: ASSPGGSQTQY
abundance: few
len: 11
j_gene: TRBJ2-5
v_gene: TRBV27

CDR3aa: ASSPTSTGEAF
abundance: once
len: 11
j_gene: TRBJ1-1
v_gene: TRBV7-9

CDR3aa: ASRAPPNEKLF
abundance: .
len: 11
j_gene: TRBJ1-4
v_gene: TRBV3-1/TRBV3-2

CDR3aa: ASSLTGFFEKLF
abundance: many
len: 12
j_gene: TRBJ1-4
v_gene: TRBV6-5

CDR3aa: ATSDSPGQGGYT
abundance: .
len: 12
j_gene: TRBJ1-2
v_gene: TRBV24-1